The subject of this entry is one T cell receptor beta chain. Its antigen is unidentified. The data are from a study of cytomegalovirus exposure and HLA in healthy donors. General observations from the study: Roughly even sequencing depth across donors was the assumption behind the presence/absence analyses. Through in vitro validation, a few CMV-associated chains were shown to be specific for CMV antigens. In a later analysis, V- and J-gene trimming of beta chains associated with a DCLRE1C missense variant, replicated independently.

The CDR3 loop spans 14 amino acids. V lost 5 bases and J lost 5; bases outside the gene matches: 7. Germline CDR1 is LNHNV and CDR2 is YYDKDF (reference sequence). This PCR relied on a set of 60 Vbeta primers and 13 Jbeta primers. TCRdb keeps only in-frame clones here, not all; method: immunoSEQ multiplex PCR. The sample carries roughly 150,000 clones, 73% recorded once. The specimen was PBMCs. The J gene is TRBJ1-1, the V gene TRBV15, with 8 bases fitting TRBD1. The source of this sequence is a woman aged 18-29 years in good health and CMV-seropositive. CDR3 protein: CATSRNRGMTEAFF. Here the CDR3 DNA reads TGTGCCACCAGCCGGAACAGGGGGATGACTGAAGCTTTCTTT.